One and the same sample provided the 11 T cell receptor beta chains below, sequenced in a study of Ad26.COV2.S vaccination and SARS-CoV-2 variants. Described treatment: roughly 19 received Ad26.COV2.S at low or high dose, single or two shots; roughly five received placebo; per-sample allocation not given. The investigators took samples on day 63 after the first vaccine or placebo injection. Some clones are missing from TCRdb's copy, which holds only in-frame ones; the method was immunoSEQ multiplex PCR. Here the sample spans approximately 480,000 clones, 70% to 90% being singletons. The sample was peripheral blood, taken in a trial of Ad26.COV2.S vaccine versus placebo. These TCRs come from a person aged 18-60 years who received the Ad26.COV2.S COVID-19 vaccine or a placebo.

This clone appeared a single time. This CDR3 is CSVSVGGTGADTQYF. CDR3 nucleotide sequence: TGCAGCGTGTCAGTAGGAGGGACAGGGGCAGATACGCAGTATTTT. V and J are TRBV29-1 and TRBJ2-3; 10 nucleotides match TRBD1. There are 15 residues in the CDR3. Germline V gene lookup returns CDR1 SQVTM and CDR2 ANQGSEA. V shed 6 bases, J shed 4 bases, and the junction held 10 bases outside the gene matches.

In this sample, this clone turned up once. The rearrangement uses TRBV7-9 and TRBJ2-6; D is unresolved. Between the trimmed V and J ends, which lost 7 bases and 0 bases, there was a span of 4 bases. The CDR3 runs to 13 residues. In germline, CDR1 is SEHNR, CDR2 FQNEAQ (reference sequence). This CDR3 reads CASISSGANVLTF. Here the CDR3 DNA reads TGTGCCAGCATCTCCTCTGGGGCCAACGTCCTGACTTTC.

The J gene is TRBJ2-7, the V gene TRBV9, with a possible D match to TRBD1 (6 bases). V was pared by 3 bases and J by 2 bases, with 12 bases between. Germline V CDR1 and CDR2: SGDLS, YYNGEE. The CDR3 runs 14 residues. CDR3 amino acids: CASSAGDGTYEQYF. The CDR3 DNA reads TGTGCCAGCAGCGCAGGGGACGGAACCTACGAGCAGTACTTC.

The chain combines TRBV28 with TRBJ1-1; D gene uncertain. The ends were cut back, 9 bases at V and 6 bases at J, with 14 bases in the middle. CDR3 length: 12 amino acids. CDR1 and CDR2 from the germline V gene are MDHEN and SYDVKM. CDR3 in amino acids: CASRTLFAEAFF. CDR3 nucleotide sequence: TGTGCCAGTCGAACTCTTTTCGCTGAAGCTTTCTTT.

The rearrangement uses TRBV28 and TRBJ2-7; TRBD1 might be the D (5 bases). Looked up from germline, CDR1 is MDHEN and CDR2 is SYDVKM. The CDR3 sequence is 12 residues long. The V end was cut by 7 bases, the J end by 8 bases, with 15 bases between. The CDR3 here is CASTLALGQQYF. The CDR3 DNA follows: TGTGCCAGCACCCTTGCCTTGGGGCAGCAGTACTTC.

This chain uses TRBV7-8 with TRBJ2-5, with D unclear. The CDR3 runs 14 residues. Germline V gene sequence: CDR1 SGHVS, CDR2 FQNEAQ. Between the trimmed V and J ends, which lost 0 bases and 5 bases, there was a span of 10 bases. CDR3 coding DNA: TGTGCCAGCAGCTTAGCAGGAGTTGGGGAGACCCAGTACTTC. Its translation is CASSLAGVGETQYF.

The rearrangement joins TRBV7-2 to TRBJ2-7; D gene uncertain. Germline CDR1 and CDR2: SGHTA and FQGNSA. The CDR3 has 17 amino acids. Trimming took off 0 bases at V and 1 base at J, with 16 bases between the two ends. CDR3 loop: CASSLALTLLRSYEQYF. CDR3 bases: TGTGCCAGCAGCTTAGCCCTGACACTTTTAAGGTCCTACGAGCAGTACTTC. Full variable domain (outside the CDR3, taken from reference TRBV7-2 and TRBJ2-7): GAGVSQSPSNKVTEKGKDVELRCDPISGHTALYWYRQSLGQGLEFLIYFQGNSAPDKSGLPSDRFSAERTGGSVSTLTIQRTQQEDSAVYLCASSLALTLLRSYEQYFGPGTRLTVT.

This rearrangement joins TRBV3-1 (or the pseudogene TRBV3-2) to TRBJ2-3; tentatively, D is TRBD2 (6 bases). CDR1 is LGHDT, CDR2 YNNKEL, per germline (reference sequence). The CDR3 consists of 19 residues. Deletions cut 0 bases from V and 2 bases from J, with 21 bases between. The CDR3 reads CASSQDKYKASAFTDTQYF. The CDR3 DNA reads TGTGCCAGCAGCCAAGATAAATATAAAGCTAGCGCCTTCACAGATACGCAGTATTTT.

J is TRBJ1-2 and V is TRBV6-1; possible D gene TRBD1, 5 bases. With 3 bases removed from V and 8 bases from J, the gap between germline ends came to 13 bases. There are 13 residues in the CDR3. Germline V gene data show CDR1 as MNHNS and CDR2 as SASEGT. The DNA of the CDR3 is TGTGCCAGCAGTGATAGTGGGACTTGGGGCTACACCTTC. Protein product: CASSDSGTWGYTF.

The chain has TRBV28 and TRBJ2-1, with a weak D call TRBD2 (5 bases). The ends were cut back, 6 bases at V and 6 bases at J, with 15 bases in the middle. The CDR3 spans 14 residues. Per the germline V gene, CDR1 is MDHEN and CDR2 is SYDVKM. The CDR3 DNA reads as TGTGCCAGCAGCCCTCCCGGGGTTCCCAATGAGCAGTTCTTC. The encoded protein is CASSPPGVPNEQFF.

J is TRBJ1-1 and V is TRBV4-1, with D hard to call. The V gene lost 0 bases and the J gene lost 4 bases, with 12 bases spanning the gap. The CDR3 runs 15 residues. Germline values: CDR1 MGHRA, CDR2 YSYEKL. CDR3 nucleotide sequence: TGCGCCAGCAGCCAAGATTTTGGCGTTGGCACTGAAGCTTTCTTT. This encodes CASSQDFGVGTEAFF.